A single sample gave rise to the 3 T cell receptor beta chains below, sequenced in a study of Ad26.COV2.S vaccination and SARS-CoV-2 variants. Regarding treatment: roughly 19 received Ad26.COV2.S at low or high dose, single or two shots; roughly 5 received placebo; per-sample allocation not given. Each sample was drawn 63 days after the first injection (of vaccine or placebo). Produced via immunoSEQ multiplex PCR; TCRdb's table is partial and in-frame only. The table has 400,000 to 500,000 clones, 89% seen once. The sample consisted of peripheral blood, taken in a trial of Ad26.COV2.S vaccine versus placebo. The receptors stem from a person between 18 and 65 years old who received the Ad26.COV2.S COVID-19 vaccine or a placebo.

This clone has only one observation. V is TRBV7-2 and J is TRBJ2-7; TRBD2 aligns across 7 bases. The V segment lost 8 bases and the J segment 6 bases; nucleotides outside the gene matches: 13. The CDR3 totals 14 residues. Germline CDR1 and CDR2: SGHTA and FQGNSA. The CDR3 sequence is CASGENGGSGEQYF. CDR3 sequence (DNA): TGTGCCAGCGGAGAAAACGGGGGGTCAGGCGAGCAGTACTTC.

The chain combines TRBV5-4 with TRBJ1-1; D possibly corresponds to TRBD1 (6 bases). The V end lost 4 bases, the J end lost 0 bases, and 10 bases lay between the germline ends. The CDR3 is 14 amino acids. Germline lookup yields CDR1 SGHNT and CDR2 YYREEE (reference sequence). CDR3 sequence reads: CASSAGHLNTEAFF. The CDR3 bases are TGTGCCAGCAGCGCGGGACACCTGAACACTGAAGCTTTCTTT.

This sequence joins TRBV30 and TRBJ2-5; no firm D call. CDR1 is GTSNPN and CDR2 is SVGIG in the germline V gene (reference sequence). This CDR3 is 14 amino acids long. V shed 2 bases and J shed 5 bases, with 15 bases lying between them. DNA of the CDR3: TGTGCCTGGAGTTCAAACGGTCTGTGGGAGACCCAGTACTTC. Its translation: CAWSSNGLWETQYF.